This TCR beta chain was sequenced during a study of kidney transplant recipient with SARS-CoV-2 infection. There are many counts of this clonotype. A single record per CDR3 protein comes from TCRdb applying MiXCR to the reads. Here the sample spans under 250,000 distinct CDR3 sequences, 29% being singletons. Germline V gene lookup returns CDR1 SGHNT and CDR2 YYREEE (reference sequence). CDR3 length: 13 amino acids. V lost 7 bases and J lost 6, with 16 bases in between. The sequences come from a blood sample, collected at baseline and on day 111 from a kidney transplant recipient. V is TRBV5-4 and J is TRBJ1-2; D might be TRBD1 (6 bases). The clonotype was recovered from a male patient in his thirties who had COVID-19 and was a kidney transplant recipient. Some T cells may originate from the graft donor. The CDR3 DNA reads as TGTGCCAGCGGACTCCCGGGGGCCCATGGCTACACCTTC. It is translated as CASGLPGAHGYTF.